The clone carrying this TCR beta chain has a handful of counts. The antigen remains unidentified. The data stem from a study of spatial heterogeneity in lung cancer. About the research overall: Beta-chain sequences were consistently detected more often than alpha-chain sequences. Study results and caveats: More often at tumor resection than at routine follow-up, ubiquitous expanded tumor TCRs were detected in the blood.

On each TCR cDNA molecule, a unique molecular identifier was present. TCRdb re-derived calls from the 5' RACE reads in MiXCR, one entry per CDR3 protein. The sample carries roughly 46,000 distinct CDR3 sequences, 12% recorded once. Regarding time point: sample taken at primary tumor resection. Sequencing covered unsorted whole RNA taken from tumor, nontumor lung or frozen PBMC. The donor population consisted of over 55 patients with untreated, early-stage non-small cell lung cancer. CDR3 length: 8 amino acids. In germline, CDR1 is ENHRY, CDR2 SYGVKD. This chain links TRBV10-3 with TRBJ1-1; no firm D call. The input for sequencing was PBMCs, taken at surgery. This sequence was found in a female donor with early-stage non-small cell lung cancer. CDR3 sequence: CPGSEAFF. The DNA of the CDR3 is TGTCCTGGGTCCGAAGCTTTCTTT.